One and the same sample provided the 13 T cell receptor beta chains below, sequenced in a study of blood T cell repertoires in COVID-19. The data were produced by immunoSEQ multiplex PCR, yet TCRdb's version contains in-frame clones alone and is incomplete. The repertoire includes 95,000 or so clones, about four fifths of them detected once, and more than 4% sits in the top ten. Sequencing was done on a sample of peripheral blood. Source of these receptors: a man at least 80 years old with COVID-19, enrolled during active disease.

The V gene is TRBV18, the J gene TRBJ1-5; 9 bases agree with TRBD1. The CDR3 contains 12 residues. Germline-derived CDR1 and CDR2 are KGHSH and LQKENI. Germline trimming cut 9 bases from V and 7 bases from J; bases unmatched to any gene: 4. CDR3 nucleotides: TGTGCCAGTCGGACAGGGGACCAGCCCCAGCATTTT. Encoded protein: CASRTGDQPQHF.

This clone has a handful of counts. The chain is built from TRBV11-3 and TRBJ2-2, with D unclear. Trimming cost V 4 bases and J 2 bases, with 8 bases left between them. Germline V gene lookup returns CDR1 SGHNT and CDR2 YENEEA. CDR3 size: 14 residues. CDR3 in amino acids: CASSSVLNTGELFF. In DNA form, the CDR3 reads TGTGCCAGCAGCTCCGTCTTAAACACCGGGGAGCTGTTTTTT.

The chain joins TRBV5-4 to TRBJ2-5; TRBD2 matches at 10 bases. Germline values: CDR1 SGHNT, CDR2 YYREEE (reference sequence). V shed 0 bases and J 7 bases; nucleotides not matched to a gene: 6. This CDR3 has 15 amino acids. The CDR3 spells CASSLVLAGSGTQYF. As DNA, the CDR3 is TGTGCCAGCAGCTTGGTACTAGCGGGATCTGGGACCCAGTACTTC.

V gene TRBV2 combines with J gene TRBJ1-1; unclear D gene. The ends were cut back, 1 base at V and 0 bases at J, with 9 bases in the middle. The CDR3 covers 15 residues. CDR1 SNHLY and CDR2 FYNNEI come from the germline V gene. DNA of the CDR3: TGTGCCAGCAGTGAAGTAAAGAGCATGAACACTGAAGCTTTCTTT. Its translation is CASSEVKSMNTEAFF.

This clone showed up just a few times. V and J are TRBV5-1 and TRBJ1-1; 8 bases match TRBD1. V lost 0 bases and J lost 5; bases outside the gene matches: 6. The germline CDR1 and CDR2 sequences are SGHRS and YFSETQ. The CDR3 is 15 amino acids. The chain's CDR3 is CASSLVGQGRTEAFF. DNA of the CDR3: TGCGCCAGCAGCTTGGTCGGACAGGGAAGAACTGAAGCTTTCTTT. The entire variable domain, with the rest obtained from reference TRBV5-1 and TRBJ1-1, is as follows: KAGVTQTPRYLIKTRGQQVTLSCSPISGHRSVSWYQQTPGQGLQFLFEYFSETQRNKGNFPGRFSGRQFSNSRSEMNVSTLELGDSALYLCASSLVGQGRTEAFFGQGTRLTVV.

V is TRBV15 and J is TRBJ2-4; 7 nucleotides align to TRBD1. This CDR3 spans 13 amino acids. After removal of 3 bases from V and 14 bases from J, the junction contained 10 bases not matched to a gene. Per germline, CDR1 LNHNV and CDR2 YYDKDF (reference sequence). CDR3 sequence reads: CATSSDQGDAEYF. Written as DNA, the CDR3 is TGTGCCACCAGCAGCGACCAGGGGGACGCTGAGTACTTC.

The V call is TRBV19, the J call TRBJ2-5, with 7 positions matching TRBD1. The CDR3 loop spans 15 amino acids. V shed 3 bases, J shed 0 bases, and the junction held 4 bases outside the gene matches. From germline, CDR1 is LNHDA and CDR2 SQIVND (reference sequence). The CDR3 protein is CASSMTGSYQETQYF. The CDR3 DNA reads TGTGCCAGTAGTATGACAGGGTCCTACCAAGAGACCCAGTACTTC.

The chain couples TRBV9 to TRBJ2-2; TRBD2 matches 7 bases. This CDR3 has 16 amino acids. Germline trimming cut 6 bases from V and 3 bases from J; bases unmatched to any gene: 11. Germline-derived CDR1 and CDR2 are SGDLS and YYNGEE. The CDR3 protein is CASKRGGGSYTGELFF. The CDR3 DNA reads as TGTGCCAGCAAAAGAGGCGGGGGTTCTTACACCGGGGAGCTGTTTTTT.

This clone was counted only a few times. This rearrangement joins TRBV7-2 to TRBJ1-5; unclear D gene. Trimming cost V 0 bases and J 4 bases, with 7 bases left between them. Germline CDR1 is SGHTA and CDR2 is FQGNSA. The CDR3 extends over 14 amino acids. CDR3 amino acids: CASSLAEANQPQHF. The CDR3 DNA reads as TGTGCCAGCAGCTTAGCGGAGGCGAATCAGCCCCAGCATTTT.

There are a few counts of this clone. This rearrangement joins TRBV30 to TRBJ1-2; no clear D gene. The V end lost 4 bases, the J end lost 6 bases, and 15 bases lay between the germline ends. The CDR3 has 13 amino acids. Germline V gene sequence: CDR1 GTSNPN, CDR2 SVGIG (reference sequence). The CDR3 sequence: CAWNLGVGDGYTF. CDR3 nucleotide sequence: TGTGCCTGGAATCTGGGAGTCGGGGATGGCTACACCTTC. Combining the CDR3 with reference TRBV30 and TRBJ1-2 gives the whole variable domain SQTIHQWPATLVQPVGSPLSLECTVEGTSNPNLYWYRQAAGRGLQLLFYSVGIGQISSEVPQNLSASRPQDRQFILSSKKLLLSDSGFYLCAWNLGVGDGYTFGSGTRLTVV.

This clone came up once. This chain links TRBV10-3 with TRBJ2-5; 9 bases agree with TRBD2. Germline CDR1 reads ENHRY; CDR2 reads SYGVKD. The CDR3 has 22 residues. J gave up 0 bases and V 4 bases, and 24 bases lay outside the gene matches. CDR3 protein: CAISVGSGGGGAFGPYQETQYF. The DNA of the CDR3 is TGTGCCATCAGTGTAGGGTCTGGTGGCGGGGGGGCCTTCGGCCCGTACCAAGAGACCCAGTACTTC.

The chain combines TRBV18 with TRBJ2-1; no reliable D call. The CDR3 sequence is 16 residues long. Trimming cost V 1 base and J 5 bases, with 15 bases left between them. CDR1 and CDR2 from the germline V gene are KGHSH and LQKENI. The chain's CDR3 is CASSPQPPTLNNEQFF. CDR3 in DNA: TGTGCCAGCTCACCACAGCCCCCAACGCTGAACAATGAGCAGTTCTTC. The variable domain in full, with the rest retrieved from reference TRBV18 and TRBJ2-1, is NAGVMQNPRHLVRRRGQEARLRCSPMKGHSHVYWYRQLPEEGLKFMVYLQKENIIDESGMPKERFSAEFPKEGPSILRIQQVVRGDSAAYFCASSPQPPTLNNEQFFGPGTRLTVL.

The chain employs TRBV6-5 and TRBJ1-5; TRBD1 matches 8 bases. The CDR3 is made up of 15 amino acids. V trimming: 7 bases; J trimming: 7 bases; junction bases outside the gene matches: 12. The germline CDR1 and CDR2 sequences are MNHEY and SVGAGI. The CDR3 protein is CASTPWGGTGQPQHF. The CDR3 DNA sequence: TGTGCCAGCACCCCATGGGGGGGGACAGGACAGCCCCAGCATTTT.